This TCR beta chain was profiled in a study of blood T cell repertoires in COVID-19 (dated by TCRdb to between 2020 and 2021). Background on the whole study: Samples covering the acute and convalescent phases of COVID-19 were provided by collaborators in the United States, Italy and Spain. The prospective study material was composed of cDNA or gDNA derived from T cells, B-cell-depleted T cells, or PBMCs. Deeply sampled blood TCRbeta repertoires from subjects exposed to, actively infected with, or recovered from COVID-19 were included in the dataset. A freely available public database, intended as a resource for researchers studying the immune response to SARS-CoV-2, is where the repertoires were released. The samples were drawn from the first 160 participants of the ongoing ImmuneRACE study and from more than 1,000 subjects provided by 6 global collaborators. The sample metadata nearly always contained a de-identified subject ID, COVID-19 status, age in years and sex. Where available, HLA class I and class II types were taken from metadata supplied by the sample provider and were not determined by assay-based typing. Overall results and qualifications from the work: The amount of clinical and demographic metadata varied by source and participant and was provided uncurated.

The immunoSEQ Assay, a bias-controlled multiplex PCR, was used to amplify TCRbeta CDR3 regions from genomic DNA. The study's own analysis went as follows. The number of nucleated cells in each sample was estimated by amplification of reference gene primers within the assay. Sequence reads were collapsed and filtered to measure the absolute abundance of every unique TCRbeta CDR3 rearrangement. For each sample, productive Simpson clonality was calculated by taking the square root of Simpson's diversity index across productive rearrangements. The clones in this table, taken by TCRdb from immuneACCESS, are in-frame only. Not every clone is retained; where verified, under half of the shortfall comes from an unresolved V gene, and the cause of the rest is unknown. V and J calls and clone size are those listed in that table; D and trimming were worked out from the DNA. The sample table lists around 80,000 clones, approximately 85% of them with a count of one. The ten largest make up more than 9.5% of the sample.

Comment on this clone: What antigen it recognizes has not been identified. No base quality values were provided; no much bigger clone lies one nucleotide off.

V is cut by 5 bases and J by 4 bases, and the space between the germline ends is 12 bases. The CDR3 starts with the cysteine, ends with the phenylalanine, and has 13 residues. Just the 39-base CDR3 DNA is kept, in frame starting at base 1. Sequences MNHEY (CDR1) and SMNVEV (CDR2) are obtained from the germline V gene (reference sequence). One collaborating source in Seattle enrolled patients during active infection and followed them longitudinally through the course of disease. The collaborating institutions used their own protocols to collect whole blood in K2EDTA tubes. For TCRbeta analysis, collaborator samples were shipped as frozen whole blood, as isolated PBMCs, or as DNA extracted from either sample type.

The sample was peripheral blood. The sequence links TRBV27 to TRBJ2-7; the D segment cannot be called with confidence. The TCR sequence derives from a middle-aged man with COVID-19, enrolled during active disease. In nucleotides, the sequence is TGTGCCAGCAGTCCTCGCCACAGTTACGAGCAGTACTTC. It encodes CASSPRHSYEQYF.